The 32 T cell receptor beta chains given below trace back to one sample, sequenced in a study of blood T cell repertoires in COVID-19. This table comes from immunoSEQ multiplex PCR, and its TCRdb copy is limited to in-frame clones, with some not included. The sample consists of approximately 58,000 clones, 85% to 90% of them appearing once. Source material: peripheral blood. The receptor source for this set is a man aged 40-49 years with active COVID-19.

The V call is TRBV19, the J call TRBJ1-1; TRBD1 might be the D (5 bases). V lost 6 bases and J lost 5, with 16 bases in between. The CDR3 spans 14 residues. The germline V gene has CDR1 LNHDA and CDR2 SQIVND (reference sequence). In DNA, the CDR3 is TGTGCCAGTAGAGACCTGTCGGGGGGGACTGAAGCTTTCTTT. As protein: CASRDLSGGTEAFF.

This chain joins TRBV27 and TRBJ2-7; TRBD2 might be the D (6 bases). Looked up from germline, CDR1 is MNHEY and CDR2 is SMNVEV (reference sequence). V lost 5 bases, J lost 7 bases, and 6 bases lay in between. This CDR3 comprises 10 residues. The CDR3 sequence is CASSLAEQYF. DNA for the CDR3: TGTGCCAGCAGTCTAGCGGAGCAGTACTTC.

The genes are TRBV5-6 and TRBJ1-6; tentative D call: TRBD1 (5 bases). The CDR3 contains 19 residues. V was trimmed by 4 bases and J by 0 bases, leaving 20 bases between them. CDR1 and CDR2 (germline): SGHDT, YYEEEE. The DNA for the CDR3 is TGTGCCAGCAGCCAACTTGGGGGGACCACCGGCTCCTATAATTCACCCCTCCACTTT. It is translated as CASSQLGGTTGSYNSPLHF.

The chain is built from TRBV2 and TRBJ2-3, with D possibly matching TRBD1 (6 bases). The CDR3 loop spans 16 amino acids. With 7 bases removed from V and 0 bases from J, the gap between germline ends came to 17 bases. Germline V gives CDR1 SNHLY, CDR2 FYNNEI. CDR3 bases: TGTGCCAGCACTCCCGGAACAGGGCTCAGCACAGATACGCAGTATTTT. Protein product: CASTPGTGLSTDTQYF.

The chain carries TRBV9 and TRBJ1-6; the D is unclear. Trimming pared 0 bases from V and 2 bases from J, leaving 9 bases between. This CDR3 contains 16 residues. Germline CDR1 reads SGDLS; CDR2 reads YYNGEE. In DNA form, the CDR3 reads TGTGCCAGCAGCGTAGCTCACAACCCCTATAATTCACCCCTCCACTTT. Translated: CASSVAHNPYNSPLHF. The full variable domain, rest sourced from reference TRBV9 and TRBJ1-6, is DSGVTQTPKHLITATGQRVTLRCSPRSGDLSVYWYQQSLDQGLQFLIQYYNGEERAKGNILERFSAQQFPDLHSELNLSSLELGDSALYFCASSVAHNPYNSPLHFGNGTRLTVT.

The chain couples TRBV9 to TRBJ2-3, with 9 bases that match TRBD1. The junction had 4 bases not matched to a gene; V was cut back by 4 bases and J by 4 bases. Germline V gene sequence: CDR1 SGDLS, CDR2 YYNGEE. The CDR3 is 14 residues long. The CDR3 spells CASSRTGGADTQYF. CDR3 DNA sequence: TGTGCCAGCAGCCGAACAGGGGGCGCAGATACGCAGTATTTT.

This chain links TRBV10-3 with TRBJ2-7, with D uncertain. The CDR3 has 14 residues. Germline V gene data show CDR1 as ENHRY and CDR2 as SYGVKD. V gave up 4 bases and J gave up 0 bases, with 10 bases separating them. The CDR3 region has the DNA TGTGCCATCAGTGGGCCAGGCAGCTCCTACGAGCAGTACTTC. It translates to CAISGPGSSYEQYF.

This chain links TRBV28 with TRBJ1-1; D ambiguous. CDR1 MDHEN and CDR2 SYDVKM come from the germline V gene. The length of the CDR3 is 11 residues. Trimming removed 6 bases at V and 11 bases at J, with 13 bases between. In DNA, the CDR3 is TGTGCCAGCAGGAATAACCAGTGGGCTTTCTTT. Translating gives CASRNNQWAFF.

The CDR3 region has the DNA TGTGCCAGTAGCAGGACAGGGGATGCCGGGGAGCTGTTTTTT. Its protein is CASSRTGDAGELFF. V gene TRBV19 combines with J gene TRBJ2-2; TRBD1 matches 9 bases. The CDR3 is 14 residues long. After removal of 6 bases from V and 6 bases from J, the junction contained 5 bases not matched to a gene. Germline lookup yields CDR1 LNHDA and CDR2 SQIVND (reference sequence).

This chain joins TRBV12-3 or TRBV12-4 and TRBJ1-4; no clear D gene. V was pared by 6 bases and J by 5 bases, with 7 bases between. This CDR3 has 12 residues. The CDR3, as DNA: TGTGCCAGCAGCCCCGGGAATGAAAAACTGTTTTTT. It encodes CASSPGNEKLFF.

The rearrangement uses TRBV11-2 and TRBJ1-1, with TRBD1 matching 8 bases. Germline V gene data show CDR1 as SGHAT and CDR2 as FQNNGV. This CDR3 contains 13 residues. V gave up 8 bases and J gave up 12 bases; unmatched junction bases: 14. As DNA, the CDR3 is TGTGCCAGCTCCCAAGACAGGGGAGGTTTGTCTTTCTTT. This translates into CASSQDRGGLSFF. Filled out from reference TRBV11-2 and TRBJ1-1, the complete variable domain reads EAGVAQSPRYKIIEKRQSVAFWCNPISGHATLYWYQQILGQGPKLLIQFQNNGVVDDSQLPKDRFSAERLKGVDSTLKIQPAKLEDSAVYLCASSQDRGGLSFFGQGTRLTVV.

This chain connects TRBV19 to TRBJ1-2; D possibly corresponds to TRBD1 (5 bases). This CDR3 is built from 14 residues. V lost 5 bases and J 1 base, leaving 11 bases between the germline ends. Germline V CDR1 and CDR2: LNHDA, SQIVND (reference sequence). The CDR3 loop reads CASSPQDSNYGYTF. The CDR3 nucleotides read TGTGCCAGTAGTCCCCAAGACAGTAACTATGGCTACACCTTC.

This clone was seen only a few times. The chain carries TRBV27 and TRBJ2-2; TRBD2 aligns across 11 bases. V was clipped by 7 bases and J by 0 bases; unmatched bases: 10. The CDR3 sequence is 18 residues long. Germline CDR1 is MNHEY and CDR2 is SMNVEV (reference sequence). The CDR3: CASTKLAGAVANTGELFF. In DNA, the CDR3 is TGTGCCAGCACCAAACTAGCGGGAGCCGTCGCGAACACCGGGGAGCTGTTTTTT.

The chain joins TRBV4-2 to TRBJ2-5; D ambiguous. The germline V gene encodes CDR1 LGHNA and CDR2 YNFKEQ. The CDR3 spans 14 residues. The V and J ends lost 1 base and 7 bases respectively, with 13 bases between them. The CDR3 DNA reads as TGTGCCAGCAGCCAAGCCGATTCAGGTGGGACCCAGTACTTC. Protein: CASSQADSGGTQYF.

This chain connects TRBV18 to TRBJ2-1; 9 nucleotides agree with TRBD2. CDR1 and CDR2 (germline): KGHSH, LQKENI. After removal of 4 bases from V and 5 bases from J, the junction contained 6 bases not matched to a gene. The CDR3 consists of 15 residues. The CDR3 loop reads CASSLGASGDNEQFF. DNA of the CDR3: TGTGCCAGCTCACTGGGTGCTAGCGGGGACAATGAGCAGTTCTTC.

The chain links TRBV24-1 to TRBJ1-1; TRBD1 matches 8 bases. Germline lookup yields CDR1 KGHDR and CDR2 SFDVKD. The V segment lost 8 bases and the J segment 4 bases; nucleotides outside the gene matches: 5. The length of the CDR3 is 13 residues. The CDR3 DNA reads TGTGCCACCAAGACAGGGGTGGGCACTGAAGCTTTCTTT. This codes for CATKTGVGTEAFF.

This rearrangement joins TRBV9 to TRBJ1-3; D gene uncertain. The CDR3 consists of 14 residues. V gave up 0 bases and J gave up 3 bases, with 7 bases separating them. Germline V CDR1 and CDR2: SGDLS, YYNGEE. The CDR3 nucleotides read TGTGCCAGCAGCGTAGCAGGAGGTGGAAACACCATATATTTT. Its translation: CASSVAGGGNTIYF.

J is TRBJ2-1 and V is TRBV7-7, with D possibly TRBD2 on 7 matching bases. This CDR3 has 15 amino acids. Per the germline V gene, CDR1 is SSHAT and CDR2 is FNYEAQ (reference sequence). V gave up 0 bases and J gave up 2 bases, with 8 bases separating them. CDR3 DNA sequence: TGTGCCAGCAGCTTAGCAGGGGGGGCCTACAATGAGCAGTTCTTC. Amino acids: CASSLAGGAYNEQFF.

V gene TRBV6-4 combines with J gene TRBJ2-1; 11 bases fit TRBD2. Germline V gene data show CDR1 as MRHNA and CDR2 as SNTAGT. The CDR3 runs to 14 residues. The V segment lost 2 bases and the J segment 7 bases; nucleotides outside the gene matches: 1. The CDR3 coding sequence is TGTGCCAGCAGTGACGCTAGCGGGAGGAATGAGCAGTTCTTC. Residues: CASSDASGRNEQFF.

The chain has TRBV5-4 and TRBJ2-5; D is unresolved. The CDR3 spans 16 residues. In germline, CDR1 is SGHNT, CDR2 YYREEE (reference sequence). Trimming left V 0 bases short and J 5 bases short, with 17 bases between. The CDR3 loop is CASSLGGQAARETQYF. In nucleotides, the CDR3 is TGTGCCAGCAGCTTGGGTGGTCAAGCCGCTAGGGAGACCCAGTACTTC. Combining the CDR3 with reference TRBV5-4 and TRBJ2-5 gives the whole variable domain ETGVTQSPTHLIKTRGQQVTLRCSSQSGHNTVSWYQQALGQGPQFIFQYYREEENGRGNFPPRFSGLQFPNYSSELNVNALELDDSALYLCASSLGGQAARETQYFGPGTRLLVL.

The chain employs TRBV3-1 (or the pseudogene TRBV3-2) and TRBJ1-3; D remains unclear. The CDR3 is 13 amino acids. Trimming removed 2 bases at V and 3 bases at J, with 5 bases between. Germline loops: CDR1 LGHDT, CDR2 YNNKEL (reference sequence). CDR3 amino acids: CASSQLDGNTIYF. The CDR3, as DNA: TGTGCCAGCAGCCAACTAGATGGAAACACCATATATTTT.

This clone was picked up one time. The rearrangement links TRBV5-4 to TRBJ2-1, with 8 bases that match TRBD2. This CDR3 spans 16 amino acids. CDR1 SGHNT and CDR2 YYREEE come from the germline V gene (reference sequence). V lost 4 bases to trimming and J lost 4 bases; unmatched junction nucleotides: 10. The CDR3 bases are TGTGCCAGCAGCCTGAGTGTAGCGGGACCGTACAATGAGCAGTTCTTC. Translating it yields CASSLSVAGPYNEQFF.

The V and J genes are TRBV7-9 and TRBJ2-2; possible D gene TRBD1, 6 bases. Trimming shortened V by 4 bases and J by 7 bases, and 16 bases separated the two germline ends. In germline, CDR1 is SEHNR, CDR2 FQNEAQ (reference sequence). This CDR3 is 15 amino acids long. The CDR3 is CASSSSPGHHGELFF. The CDR3 coding sequence is TGTGCCAGCAGCTCATCCCCGGGACACCACGGGGAGCTGTTTTTT.

This sequence joins TRBV2 and TRBJ2-5; 8 bases agree with TRBD2. The V gene end was trimmed by 2 bases and the J gene end by 7 bases; junction bases not matched to a gene: 12. Per the germline V gene, CDR1 is SNHLY and CDR2 is FYNNEI. This CDR3 comprises 16 residues. This CDR3 is CASSESQGTSFGTQYF. The CDR3 DNA follows: TGTGCCAGCAGTGAATCTCAAGGGACTAGTTTCGGGACCCAGTACTTC.

The rearrangement uses TRBV15 and TRBJ1-2, with 8 bases lining up with TRBD1. Germline CDR1 and CDR2: LNHNV and YYDKDF (reference sequence). The CDR3 is 14 residues long. J lost 4 bases, V lost 3 bases, and 4 bases had no gene match. In nucleotides, the CDR3 is TGTGCCACCAGCAGCGACAGGGGAAGCTATGGCTACACCTTC. Translation: CATSSDRGSYGYTF.

The J gene is TRBJ1-1, the V gene TRBV19, with 7 bases lining up with TRBD1. CDR3 size: 14 residues. Germline CDR1 reads LNHDA; CDR2 reads SQIVND (reference sequence). The V gene end was trimmed by 3 bases and the J gene end by 4 bases; junction bases not matched to a gene: 5. CDR3 DNA: TGTGCCAGTAGTATTCAGGGGGACATCACTGAAGCTTTCTTT. Residues: CASSIQGDITEAFF.

The genes are TRBV3-1 (or the pseudogene TRBV3-2) and TRBJ1-2; the D gene is possibly TRBD1 (6 bases). V lost 6 bases to trimming and J lost 3 bases, with 14 bases between them. The CDR3 covers 14 residues. The V gene's germline CDR1 is LGHDT and CDR2 YNNKEL (reference sequence). CDR3 coding DNA: TGTGCCAGCAGTGAATGGACAGATGACTATGGCTACACCTTC. The encoded protein is CASSEWTDDYGYTF.

The V and J genes are TRBV28 and TRBJ2-1; 9 nucleotides match TRBD2. The CDR3 covers 14 residues. In germline, CDR1 is MDHEN, CDR2 SYDVKM. V trimming: 10 bases; J trimming: 6 bases; junction bases outside the gene matches: 10. The CDR3 nucleotides read TGTGCCACCTCCTTAGCGGGAGCCCTCAATGAGCAGTTCTTC. Amino acid sequence: CATSLAGALNEQFF.

This clone was observed a handful of times. CDR3 in DNA: TGTGCCAGTAGTTCGCGGGGGGCGATGATTGGGACAGATACGCAGTATTTT. As protein: CASSSRGAMIGTDTQYF. This rearrangement joins TRBV19 to TRBJ2-3; 8 bases fit TRBD2. The V and J ends lost 5 bases and 3 bases, in that order; junction bases with no gene match: 13. The CDR3 has 17 residues. CDR1 and CDR2 (germline): LNHDA, SQIVND (reference sequence). Full variable domain (remainder filled in from reference TRBV19 and TRBJ2-3): DGGITQSPKYLFRKEGQNVTLSCEQNLNHDAMYWYRQDPGQGLRLIYYSQIVNDFQKGDIAEGYSVSREKKESFPLTVTSAQKNPTAFYLCASSSRGAMIGTDTQYFGPGTRLTVL.

V and J are TRBV14 and TRBJ2-3; TRBD2 agrees at 7 bases. CDR1 is SGHDN and CDR2 is FVKESK in the germline V gene. The V segment lost 1 base and the J segment 2 bases; nucleotides outside the gene matches: 3. The CDR3 loop spans 15 amino acids. DNA for the CDR3: TGTGCCAGCAGCCAAGGGGAGGGGACCACAGATACGCAGTATTTT. Its protein product is CASSQGEGTTDTQYF. The full variable domain, in which reference TRBV14 and TRBJ2-3 provide the parts outside the CDR3, is EAGVTQFPSHSVIEKGQTVTLRCDPISGHDNLYWYRRVMGKEIKFLLHFVKESKQDESGMPNNRFLAERTGGTYSTLKVQPAELEDSGVYFCASSQGEGTTDTQYFGPGTRLTVL.

CDR3 nucleotide sequence: TGTGCCAGCAGCGACAGGAACACCTACGAGCAGTACTTC. Encoded protein: CASSDRNTYEQYF. The chain uses TRBV5-8 and TRBJ2-7; D perhaps matches TRBD1 (6 bases). Germline lookup yields CDR1 SGHTS and CDR2 YDEGEE. This CDR3 region has 13 residues. The V and J ends lost 4 bases and 2 bases respectively, with 10 bases between them.

The chain is built from TRBV6-2 or TRBV6-3 and TRBJ2-7; 8 bases fit TRBD2. V shed 2 bases and J 3 bases; nucleotides not matched to a gene: 9. The length of the CDR3 is 16 residues. Looked up from germline, CDR1 is MNHEY and CDR2 is SVGEGT. As DNA, the CDR3 is TGTGCCAGCAGTTACGGGCTAGCGGGCAGTGACTACGAGCAGTACTTC. It codes for CASSYGLAGSDYEQYF.